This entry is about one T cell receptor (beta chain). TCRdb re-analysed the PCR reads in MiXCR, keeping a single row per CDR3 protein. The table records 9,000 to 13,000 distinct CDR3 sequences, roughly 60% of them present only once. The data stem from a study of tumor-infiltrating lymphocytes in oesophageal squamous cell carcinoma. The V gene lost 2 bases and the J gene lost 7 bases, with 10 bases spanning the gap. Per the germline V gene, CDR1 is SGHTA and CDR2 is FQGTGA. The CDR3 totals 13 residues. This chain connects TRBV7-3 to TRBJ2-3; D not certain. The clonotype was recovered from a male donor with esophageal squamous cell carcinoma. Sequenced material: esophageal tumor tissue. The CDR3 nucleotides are TGTGCCAGCAGCTTAGGATCGGTCTATACGCAGTATTTT. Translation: CASSLGSVYTQYF.